This T cell receptor beta chain comes out of a study of T cells in Graves' hyperthyroidism and ophthalmopathy. The CDR3 consists of 15 residues. Germline CDR1 and CDR2: SGHTA and FQGNSA. V dropped 2 bases and J dropped 1 base, with 9 bases sitting between them. RNA transcripts served as the template for amplifying TCR beta CDR3 regions. Primed by the HTBI set, a first-round RT-PCR was run on the TCR CDR3. MiXCR, run by TCRdb on the multiplex PCR reads, gives a single entry per CDR3 protein. The sample has some 550,000 distinct CDR3 sequences, approximately 15% seen once. Ophthalmopathy patients had Clinical Activity Score at least 3, NOSPECS grade at least 4, duration under 3 months. There are a few counts of this clonotype.

Sequencing input: blood. The chain is built from TRBV7-2 and TRBJ1-3; no firm D call. This receptor was taken from a woman aged 40 to 50 with Graves' ophthalmopathy. DNA for the CDR3: TGTGCCAGCAGCTTATCATCGGGGTCTGGAAACACCATATATTTT. Its translation: CASSLSSGSGNTIYF.